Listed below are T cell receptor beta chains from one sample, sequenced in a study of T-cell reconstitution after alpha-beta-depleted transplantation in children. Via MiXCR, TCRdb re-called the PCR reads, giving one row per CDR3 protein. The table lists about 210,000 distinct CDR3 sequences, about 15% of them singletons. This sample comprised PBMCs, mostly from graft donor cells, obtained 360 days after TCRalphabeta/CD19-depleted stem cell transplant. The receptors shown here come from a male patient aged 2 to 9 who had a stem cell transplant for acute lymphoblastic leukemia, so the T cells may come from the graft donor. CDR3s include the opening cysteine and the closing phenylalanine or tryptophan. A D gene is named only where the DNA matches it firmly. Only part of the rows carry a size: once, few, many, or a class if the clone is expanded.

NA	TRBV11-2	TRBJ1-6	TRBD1	TGTGCCAGCAGCTTAGGGGGACAGGGATCGCCCCTCCACTTT	CASSLGGQGSPLHF
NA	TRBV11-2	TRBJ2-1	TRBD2	TGTGCCAGCAGCTTTGGGCGGGGGGCACCTACCTTTGGTAATGAGCAGTTCTTC	CASSFGRGAPTFGNEQFF
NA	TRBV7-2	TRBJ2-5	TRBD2	TGTGCCAGCAGCTTAAGACTAGCGGGATATTCTGAGACCCAGTACTTC	CASSLRLAGYSETQYF
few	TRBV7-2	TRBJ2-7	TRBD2	TGTGCCAGCAGCTTAGTAGAGGGACTAGCGGGCTACGAGCAGTACTTC	CASSLVEGLAGYEQYF
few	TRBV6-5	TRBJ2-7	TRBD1	TGTGCCAGCAGTTACTCAAGTTTACAGGGGGCATACGAGCAGTACTTC	CASSYSSLQGAYEQYF
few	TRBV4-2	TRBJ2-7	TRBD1	TGTGCCAGCAGCCAAGAAAAGGTGTGGACAGGGGACACCTACGAGCAGTACTTC	CASSQEKVWTGDTYEQYF
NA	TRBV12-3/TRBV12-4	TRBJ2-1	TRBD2	TGTGCCAGCAGGCCTAGCGGGGGTACCTACAATGAGCAGTTCTTC	CASRPSGGTYNEQFF
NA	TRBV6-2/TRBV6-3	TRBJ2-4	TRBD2	TGTGCCAGCAGCTCCGGGACTAGCCAGTACTTC	CASSSGTSQYF
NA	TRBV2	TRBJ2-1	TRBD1	TGTGCCAGCAGTCTGGACAGGGTTGGTTTCGATGAGCAGTTCTTC	CASSLDRVGFDEQFF
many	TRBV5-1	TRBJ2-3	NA	TGCGCCAGCAGCTTGAGTCAGGTTGGCGATACGCAGTATTTT	CASSLSQVGDTQYF
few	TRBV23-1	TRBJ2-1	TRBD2	TGCGCCAGCCGGGGGGGGCCGGACAATGAGCAGTTCTTC	CASRGGPDNEQFF
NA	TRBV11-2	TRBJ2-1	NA	TGTGCCAGCAGCTCCGATGTCGTCTACAATGAGCAGTTCTTC	CASSSDVVYNEQFF
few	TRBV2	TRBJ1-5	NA	TGTGCCAGCAGTGAGATGGCGTTGGGTAGGCAGCCCCAGCATTTT	CASSEMALGRQPQHF
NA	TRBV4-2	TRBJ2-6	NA	TGTGCCAGCAGCCAACTACTGCCGGGGGCCCTGGGAAGCGGGGCCAACGTCCTGACTTTC	CASSQLLPGALGSGANVLTF
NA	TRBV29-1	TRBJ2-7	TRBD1	TGCAGCGTTGAGGGACCTAGACAGGGAAGTTCCTACGAGCAGTACTTC	CSVEGPRQGSSYEQYF
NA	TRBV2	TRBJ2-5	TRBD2	TGTGCCAGCAGTGCATCTAGCGGGAGTATTAAGACCCAGTACTTC	CASSASSGSIKTQYF